This T cell receptor beta chain comes out of a study of CD8+ T cells in alopecia areata. As for the study in general: The study gave tofacitinib for 6 to 18 months, then 6 months off drug. Study-wide findings and caveats: When scalp samples are sequenced, resident alphabeta T cells of normal skin are also captured.

The CDR3 sequence is 15 residues long. Germline V lookup: CDR1 GTSNPN, CDR2 SVGIG (reference sequence). V was shortened by 2 bases and J by 2 bases, with 14 bases between the two germline ends. A remark on this clone: Its antigen remains unknown.

The study team obtained lesional scalp punch biopsies and peripheral blood from alopecia areata patients. cDNA reverse transcribed from extracted RNA served as the sequencing template. Some clones are missing from TCRdb's copy, which holds only in-frame ones; the method was immunoSEQ multiplex PCR. This table has 5,800 or so clones, less than 65% appearing once. The sample was skin, taken at week 0. This TCR was sampled from a human donor with alopecia areata. The J gene is TRBJ2-3, the V gene TRBV30; weak D call: TRBD1 (6 bases). CDR3 nucleotides: TGTGCCTGGAGTTACAGGGCGGGCACCACAGATACGCAGTATTTT. Protein product: CAWSYRAGTTDTQYF.